The sequence of this T cell receptor beta chain was determined in a study of T cell responses to AZD1222 COVID-19 vaccine. Findings of the study overall: White British ancestry dominated among donors, who included more females, and clonal diversity was possibly underestimated.

Doses given second, at about 4 or about 12 weeks, were pooled. Sequenced by immunoSEQ multiplex PCR; TCRdb stores in-frame clones only, minus some. The sample includes more than 50,000 clones, roughly 89% of them seen just once. A remark on this clone: Its antigen remains unknown.

This sequence originates from an adult who received the AZD1222 COVID-19 vaccine. This specimen was peripheral blood, taken 28 days after the second AZD1222 dose.

The chain's CDR3 is CASSLGQGEGGYTF. CDR3 DNA: TGTGCCAGCAGCTTGGGGCAGGGGGAGGGTGGCTACACCTTC. The chain uses TRBV5-4 and TRBJ1-2; 7 bases align to TRBD1. This CDR3 region has 14 residues. Germline assignment: CDR1 SGHNT and CDR2 YYREEE (reference sequence). With V trimmed by 0 bases and J by 7 bases, 6 bases remained unmatched.